Listed below are T cell receptor beta chains from one sample, sequenced in a study of early T cells in non-severe SARS-CoV-2 infection. MiXCR, run by TCRdb on the 5' RACE reads, gives a single entry per CDR3 protein. The repertoire holds some 88,000 distinct CDR3 sequences, around a sixth seen once, with approximately 5.1% in the top ten. The sequencing here drew on whole blood, taken at baseline. The receptor source for this set is an adult who was a healthcare worker with PCR-confirmed SARS-CoV-2 infection or an uninfected control (not recorded which). Each CDR3 is given with its conserved first and last residue. The D gene is left open where the match is weak. Only some rows state a clone size, as once, few, many or a class for expanded clones.

.,TRBJ1-6,.,TRBV7-9,CASSAIPSGSPLHF,TGTGCCAGCAGTGCTATTCCGAGCGGTTCACCCCTCCACTTT
.,TRBJ2-5,.,TRBV20-1,CGVRRETQYF,TGCGGAGTCCGGAGGGAGACCCAGTACTTC
.,TRBJ1-3,.,TRBV5-1,CASSLGLNSGNTIYF,TGCGCCAGCAGCTTGGGGCTGAACTCTGGAAACACCATATATTTT
.,TRBJ2-3,many,TRBV20-1,CSAIIARTSSTDTQYF,TGCAGTGCTATCATAGCTAGGACTTCTAGCACAGATACGCAGTATTTT
TRBD1,TRBJ1-2,few,TRBV4-1,CASSPSGTGIGYTF,TGCGCCAGCAGCCCAAGCGGGACAGGGATCGGCTACACCTTC
.,TRBJ2-2,few,TRBV27,CASKQGTYTGELFF,TGTGCCAGCAAACAAGGGACGTACACCGGGGAGCTGTTTTTT
TRBD2,TRBJ2-4,.,TRBV11-2,CASSLAGGMDIQYF,TGTGCCAGCAGCTTAGCGGGGGGTATGGACATTCAGTACTTC
.,TRBJ2-2,many,TRBV4-1,CASSLGLTGELFF,TGCGCCAGCAGCCTGGGACTCACCGGGGAGCTGTTTTTT
.,TRBJ2-1,.,TRBV12-3/TRBV12-4,CASSFILNEQFF,TGTGCCAGCAGTTTTATCTTGAATGAGCAGTTCTTC
.,TRBJ2-1,.,TRBV14,CASSPERGTYNEQFF,TGTGCCAGCAGCCCTGAGCGAGGGACCTACAATGAGCAGTTCTTC
.,TRBJ2-7,few,TRBV4-1,CASSQVLPLNEQYF,TGCGCCAGCAGCCAGGTACTCCCTCTGAACGAGCAGTACTTC
.,TRBJ2-1,few,TRBV12-3/TRBV12-4,CASSRSGLLRNEQFF,TGTGCCAGCAGCCGCTCAGGACTACTCCGCAATGAGCAGTTCTTC
TRBD2,TRBJ2-5,.,TRBV12-3/TRBV12-4,CASTSGRRETQYF,TGTGCCAGCACTAGCGGGAGGAGGGAGACCCAGTACTTC
.,TRBJ2-1,few,TRBV10-3,CAISDRIGEQFF,TGTGCCATCAGCGATAGGATTGGGGAGCAGTTCTTC
.,TRBJ1-1,few,TRBV11-2,CASNTLRGARNTEAFF,TGTGCCAGCAACACCCTAAGGGGAGCCCGGAACACTGAAGCTTTCTTT
TRBD2,TRBJ2-3,many,TRBV29-1,CSVREGGDTQYF,TGCAGCGTCCGGGAGGGCGGAGATACGCAGTATTTT
TRBD1,TRBJ1-5,.,TRBV20-1,CSARSTGEQPQHF,TGCAGTGCTAGATCGACAGGGGAACAGCCCCAGCATTTT
.,TRBJ2-7,few,TRBV7-2,CASSVNAYEQYF,TGTGCCAGCAGCGTCAATGCCTACGAGCAGTACTTC
TRBD1,TRBJ2-7,few,TRBV12-3/TRBV12-4,CASSSTGRYEQYF,TGTGCCAGCAGTTCGACAGGGCGGTACGAGCAGTACTTC
.,TRBJ2-1,once,TRBV11-1,CASSPAGNSYNEQFF,TGTGCCAGCAGCCCAGCAGGAAACAGCTACAATGAGCAGTTCTTC
TRBD2,TRBJ2-2,.,TRBV4-2,CASSQALAGVAGELFF,TGTGCCAGCAGCCAAGCCCTAGCGGGAGTTGCTGGGGAGCTGTTTTTT
.,TRBJ1-2,few,TRBV6-5,CASSYSLRGFHGYTF,TGTGCCAGCAGTTACTCGCTGCGGGGGTTTCACGGCTACACCTTC
.,TRBJ2-1,few,TRBV12-3/TRBV12-4,CASSLVGSYNEQFF,TGTGCCAGCAGTTTAGTTGGCTCCTACAATGAGCAGTTCTTC
TRBD1,TRBJ2-2,.,TRBV12-3/TRBV12-4,CASSDTGTGARITGELFF,TGTGCCAGCAGTGACACCGGGACAGGGGCGCGGATCACCGGGGAGCTGTTTTTT
TRBD2,TRBJ2-3,many,TRBV7-6,CASSPGAWGGSTDTQYF,TGTGCCAGCAGCCCGGGAGCTTGGGGGGGTAGCACAGATACGCAGTATTTT
.,TRBJ1-6,.,TRBV4-1,CASSQGPLGGPYNSPLHF,TGCGCCAGCAGCCAAGGACCCCTTGGGGGCCCCTATAATTCACCCCTCCACTTT
.,TRBJ2-1,.,TRBV5-6,CASSLGSLRASLEQFF,TGTGCCAGCAGCTTGGGGTCCTTAAGGGCGAGTCTTGAGCAGTTCTTC
TRBD1,TRBJ1-1,.,TRBV7-2,CASSLVGQGGTEAFF,TGTGCCAGCAGCTTAGTGGGACAGGGCGGCACTGAAGCTTTCTTT
.,TRBJ2-7,few,TRBV12-3/TRBV12-4,CASSLGYAEQYF,TGTGCCAGCAGTTTGGGGTACGCCGAGCAGTACTTC
.,TRBJ2-7,.,TRBV2,CASSEGARPWEQYF,TGTGCCAGCAGTGAAGGAGCCAGGCCATGGGAGCAGTACTTC
TRBD2,TRBJ2-1,.,TRBV14,CASSSAGVHYNEQFF,TGTGCCAGCAGCTCAGCGGGAGTCCACTACAATGAGCAGTTCTTC
.,TRBJ1-3,many,TRBV12-3/TRBV12-4,CASRPRPTGAGNTIYF,TGTGCCAGCAGACCCCGACCGACAGGCGCGGGAAACACCATATATTTT
TRBD2,TRBJ2-3,few,TRBV11-3,CASSSGTSGEHSTDTQYF,TGTGCCAGCAGCTCGGGGACTAGCGGCGAGCATAGCACAGATACGCAGTATTTT
.,TRBJ1-3,few,TRBV7-9,CASREGQNTIYF,TGTGCCAGCAGGGAAGGCCAGAACACCATATATTTT
.,TRBJ2-7,few,TRBV7-2,CASSFGTDLEQYF,TGTGCCAGCAGCTTTGGGACGGACCTCGAGCAGTACTTC
.,TRBJ1-5,few,TRBV20-1,CSARVASLNQPQHF,TGCAGTGCTAGAGTGGCCAGCCTCAATCAGCCCCAGCATTTT
TRBD2,TRBJ2-7,few,TRBV20-1,CSARRGRAAGEQYF,TGCAGTGCTAGGCGCGGGAGGGCCGCCGGAGAGCAGTACTTC
.,TRBJ1-5,many,TRBV20-1,CSAGPGRNQPQHF,TGCAGTGCTGGCCCTGGGAGGAATCAGCCCCAGCATTTT
.,TRBJ1-5,.,TRBV7-8,CASSFGATNQPQHF,TGTGCCAGCAGCTTTGGGGCAACAAATCAGCCCCAGCATTTT
.,TRBJ1-1,.,TRBV20-1,CSAEMNTEAFF,TGCAGTGCAGAGATGAACACTGAAGCTTTCTTT
.,TRBJ2-7,few,TRBV21-1,CASSKRGSGSYEQYF,TGTGCCAGCAGCAAAAGGGGAAGCGGCTCCTACGAGCAGTACTTC
.,TRBJ2-1,.,TRBV27,CASSTQLGVRHNEQFF,TGTGCCAGCAGTACCCAACTAGGTGTGAGGCACAATGAGCAGTTCTTC
TRBD1,TRBJ2-7,.,TRBV29-1,CSVGQGRNEQYF,TGCAGTGTCGGACAGGGGCGAAACGAGCAGTACTTC
TRBD1,TRBJ1-5,.,TRBV28,CATTPGQGANQPQHF,TGTGCCACCACCCCGGGACAGGGGGCGAATCAGCCCCAGCATTTT
.,TRBJ1-1,.,TRBV29-1,CSVDEAGQRDFNLNTEAFF,TGCAGCGTTGACGAGGCTGGACAGAGAGATTTTAACTTGAACACTGAAGCTTTCTTT
TRBD1,TRBJ2-2,.,TRBV2,CATRGPANTGELFF,TGTGCCACCAGGGGGCCGGCGAACACCGGGGAGCTGTTTTTT